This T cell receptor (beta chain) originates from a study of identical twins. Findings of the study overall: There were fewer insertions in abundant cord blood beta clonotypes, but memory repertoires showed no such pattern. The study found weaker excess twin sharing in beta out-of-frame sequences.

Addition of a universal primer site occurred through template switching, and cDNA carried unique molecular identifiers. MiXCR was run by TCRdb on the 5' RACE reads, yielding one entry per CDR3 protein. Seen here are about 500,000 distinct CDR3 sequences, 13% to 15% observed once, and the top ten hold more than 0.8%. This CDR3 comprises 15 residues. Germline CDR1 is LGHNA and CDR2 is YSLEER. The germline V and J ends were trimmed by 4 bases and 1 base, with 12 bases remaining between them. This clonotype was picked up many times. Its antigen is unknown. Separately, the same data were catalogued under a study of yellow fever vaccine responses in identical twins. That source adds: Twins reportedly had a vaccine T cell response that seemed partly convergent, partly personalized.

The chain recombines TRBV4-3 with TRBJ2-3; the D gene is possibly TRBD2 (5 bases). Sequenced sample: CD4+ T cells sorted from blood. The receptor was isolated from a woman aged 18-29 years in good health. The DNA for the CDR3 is TGCGCCAGCAGCCGTAAGGGAGAGGGCACAGATACGCAGTATTTT. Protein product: CASSRKGEGTDTQYF.